This is a list of T cell receptor beta chains from one sample in a study of cytomegalovirus exposure and HLA in healthy donors. This table comes from immunoSEQ multiplex PCR, and its TCRdb copy is limited to in-frame clones, with some not included. The sample comprises about 140,000 clones, roughly 86% of which are singletons, and roughly 3.2% rests with the top ten. Sequencing was carried out using PBMCs. All receptors derive from a man aged 18 to 30 in good health and CMV-seropositive. Each CDR3 is given with its conserved first and last residue. D genes are given only for firm matches. Expanded clones are given a class, and other clones once, few, many or no size at all.

TGTGCCAGCAGCTTGGGAGGGCGGACCCGGGGTGTCGAGCAGTACTTC	CASSLGGRTRGVEQYF	16	TRBV5-5	TRBJ2-7	.	.
TGTGCCAGCAGTCCCCCTGGACAGAGCTATGGCTACACCTTC	CASSPPGQSYGYTF	14	TRBV28	TRBJ1-2	.	.
TGTGCCAGTAGTAGCACTAGCGCGTCAAACACCGGGGAGCTGTTTTTT	CASSSTSASNTGELFF	16	TRBV19	TRBJ2-2	TRBD2	.
TGCAGCGTGGCTATCACCGGGGGGGGCAGGGGGTACCAAGAGACCCAGTACTTC	CSVAITGGGRGYQETQYF	18	TRBV29-1	TRBJ2-5	.	.
TGCGCCAGCAGCCTCCCCGGGTCTAATTCACCCCTCCACTTT	CASSLPGSNSPLHF	14	TRBV5-1	TRBJ1-6	.	.
TGTGCCAGCAGTCGGGACAGTGGACTAGCGGGTAACACCGGGGAGCTGTTTTTT	CASSRDSGLAGNTGELFF	18	TRBV28	TRBJ2-2	TRBD2	few
TGCGCCAGCAGCCTGACAGGATCCGATTATGAAAAACTGTTTTTT	CASSLTGSDYEKLFF	15	TRBV5-1	TRBJ1-4	.	once
TGTGCCAGCTCTTCCCAATTTGCCAGTAACAATGAGCAGTTCTTC	CASSSQFASNNEQFF	15	TRBV6-6	TRBJ2-1	.	.
TGTGCTAGCAGTTTAGCGGGAGCTGGCACCGGGGAGCTGTTTTTT	CASSLAGAGTGELFF	15	TRBV27	TRBJ2-2	TRBD2	.
TGTGCCACCAGTGGGCTCCCGTACCAAGAGACCCAGTACTTC	CATSGLPYQETQYF	14	TRBV6-1	TRBJ2-5	.	.
TGTGCCAGCTCTCGACTAGCGGGAGAGGGGTACGAGCAGTACTTC	CASSRLAGEGYEQYF	15	TRBV18	TRBJ2-7	TRBD2	.
TGTGCCAGCACCCTAGGAGGGACAGGACGCACTGAAGCTTTCTTT	CASTLGGTGRTEAFF	15	TRBV28	TRBJ1-1	TRBD1	.
TGTGCCAGCAGAGGGGGCAATGACTATGGCTACACCTTC	CASRGGNDYGYTF	13	TRBV19	TRBJ1-2	TRBD1	once
TGCGCCAGCAGCCAAGATCAAGCGGGAGGCTCCTACGAGCAGTACTTC	CASSQDQAGGSYEQYF	16	TRBV4-1	TRBJ2-7	TRBD2	.
TGTGCCAGCAACGACGGCGGGAGATTAGAGACCCAGTACTTC	CASNDGGRLETQYF	14	TRBV2	TRBJ2-5	TRBD2	.
TGTGCCTGGAGTGTAAGCCAGGGGTATGGCTACACCTTC	CAWSVSQGYGYTF	13	TRBV30	TRBJ1-2	.	once
TGTGCCAGCAGCCAGCATCCTACCGGGGAGCAGTACTTC	CASSQHPTGEQYF	13	TRBV14	TRBJ2-7	.	.
TGTGCCAGCAGCCCAGGACTAGCGGGAGGTGTGTCAACAGATACGCAGTATTTT	CASSPGLAGGVSTDTQYF	18	TRBV28	TRBJ2-3	TRBD2	.
TGTGCCAGCAGCCGGGACATAGCCTACGAGCAGTACTTC	CASSRDIAYEQYF	13	TRBV25-1	TRBJ2-7	.	.
TGTGCCAGCAGTTTTCTGGCACCGAACACTGAAGCTTTCTTT	CASSFLAPNTEAFF	14	TRBV6-5	TRBJ1-1	.	.
TGTGCCTGGAGGCCAGGGTATCCCTCCACCACTGAAGCTTTCTTT	CAWRPGYPSTTEAFF	15	TRBV30	TRBJ1-1	.	.
TGTGCCAGCAGTTTAGGGCAGGGTTTGAATGAGCAGTTCTTC	CASSLGQGLNEQFF	14	TRBV27	TRBJ2-1	.	.
TGTGCCAGCAGGGAAGGGACATCGTCCTACAATGAGCAGTTCTTC	CASREGTSSYNEQFF	15	TRBV27	TRBJ2-1	.	.
TGTGCCAGCAGTTACGGGACAGGGGGCTGGGAAAAACTGTTTTTT	CASSYGTGGWEKLFF	15	TRBV6-5	TRBJ1-4	TRBD1	.
TGTGCCAGCAGATCCCTGAGGGCAGATACGCAGTATTTT	CASRSLRADTQYF	13	TRBV28	TRBJ2-3	.	.
TGCAGCGTTATTTTCGGGACAGGGAGCTCCTACGAGCAGTACTTC	CSVIFGTGSSYEQYF	15	TRBV29-1	TRBJ2-7	TRBD1	.
TGTGCCAGCAGCGTAGGGGCGAGCGGGTCCTACAATGAGCAGTTCTTC	CASSVGASGSYNEQFF	16	TRBV9	TRBJ2-1	.	.
TGTGCCAGCAGCTTAGATAGGACAGGTGAAGCTTTCTTT	CASSLDRTGEAFF	13	TRBV11-2	TRBJ1-1	TRBD1	.
TGTGCCAGCAGCCGGGACTTCTCCTACGAGCAGTACTTC	CASSRDFSYEQYF	13	TRBV5-4	TRBJ2-7	.	.
TGTGCCAGCAGTTTCACTCCAGAGACCCAGTACTTC	CASSFTPETQYF	12	TRBV28	TRBJ2-5	.	.
TGTGCCAGCAGCGGGGGACAGGGTAACTATGGCTACACCTTC	CASSGGQGNYGYTF	14	TRBV2	TRBJ1-2	TRBD1	.
TGTGCCAGCAGTTCGACAGGGGAGTGGGACACTGAAGCTTTCTTT	CASSSTGEWDTEAFF	15	TRBV28	TRBJ1-1	TRBD1	.
TGTGCCAGCAGCGTAGCCAGCGGGATGCGCACAGATACGCAGTATTTT	CASSVASGMRTDTQYF	16	TRBV9	TRBJ2-3	TRBD2	.
TGTGCCAGCAGCACCCTAGACAGGGGGCGCATCGACGAGCAGTACTTC	CASSTLDRGRIDEQYF	16	TRBV7-9	TRBJ2-7	TRBD1	.
TGTGCCAGCAGCGTAGATGTAGGGACTGGAGGCTACACCTTC	CASSVDVGTGGYTF	14	TRBV9	TRBJ1-2	.	.
TGTGCCAGCAGCTTAGAAGATCTGTGGCTAGCGGGATCATCCTACAATGAGCAGTTCTTC	CASSLEDLWLAGSSYNEQFF	20	TRBV7-8	TRBJ2-1	TRBD2	.
TGTGCCAGCAGCCCGGGGGGCGGGAGCGCCTACGAGCAGTACTTC	CASSPGGGSAYEQYF	15	TRBV6-6	TRBJ2-7	.	few
TGTGCCAGCAGTTACCCCGGGGCAGGGGCGCACGAGCAGTACTTC	CASSYPGAGAHEQYF	15	TRBV6-5	TRBJ2-7	.	.
TGTGCCAGCACCCAATTCGGGGAGCTCTCTGGGGCCAACGTCCTGACTTTC	CASTQFGELSGANVLTF	17	TRBV5-4	TRBJ2-6	.	few
TGTGCCAGCTCACCACCCCCAGGGGACACTGAAGCTTTCTTT	CASSPPPGDTEAFF	14	TRBV18	TRBJ1-1	.	.
TGTGCCAGCAGCGAAGAGGGGGCGCTAGGATATGGCTACACCTTC	CASSEEGALGYGYTF	15	TRBV6-1	TRBJ1-2	TRBD1	.
TGTGCCAGTAGGGTGACAAGTAGGAGCAATCAGCCCCAGCATTTT	CASRVTSRSNQPQHF	15	TRBV19	TRBJ1-5	.	.
TGTGCCAGCACTAGCGAGCACACAGATACGCAGTATTTT	CASTSEHTDTQYF	13	TRBV2	TRBJ2-3	.	few
TGTGCCAGCAGTTTGTTCCCTAGCGAGCAGTACTTC	CASSLFPSEQYF	12	TRBV28	TRBJ2-7	.	.
TGTGCCAGCAGCTTGGATCTGGGAGTTTTGCCCTACGAGCAGTACTTC	CASSLDLGVLPYEQYF	16	TRBV5-8	TRBJ2-7	.	.
TGTGCCAGCAGCGGAAGGGGGCAGGGCTCGGAGACCCAGTACTTC	CASSGRGQGSETQYF	15	TRBV9	TRBJ2-5	TRBD1	.
TGCGCCAGCAGCTTGGCCTCGGGACAGGGGGTAAATGAGCAGTTCTTC	CASSLASGQGVNEQFF	16	TRBV5-1	TRBJ2-1	TRBD1	.
TGCGCCAGCAGCCAAGGCGTACTAGCGGGAATTTACGAGCAGTACTTC	CASSQGVLAGIYEQYF	16	TRBV4-1	TRBJ2-7	TRBD2	.
TGCAGCGTTGTTCTTCGGGACTGGGCCACAGATACGCAGTATTTT	CSVVLRDWATDTQYF	15	TRBV29-1	TRBJ2-3	.	.
TGTGCCAGCTTGACAGGAACCAACACCGGGGAGCTGTTTTTT	CASLTGTNTGELFF	14	TRBV27	TRBJ2-2	.	few
TGTGCCAGTAGTATCGGACAGGGGGCGGGAGGCTACACCTTC	CASSIGQGAGGYTF	14	TRBV19	TRBJ1-2	TRBD1	few
TGCGCCAGCAGCGATCTCGGGACAGGGGTCACCGGGGAGCTGTTTTTT	CASSDLGTGVTGELFF	16	TRBV4-1	TRBJ2-2	TRBD1	.
TGTGCCAGCAGCTTAGTCGGGACTAGCGGGAGTTACAATGAGCAGTTCTTC	CASSLVGTSGSYNEQFF	17	TRBV7-2	TRBJ2-1	TRBD2	.
TGTGCCAGCAGTTACGGGGGCGGAAGCAATCAGCCCCAGCATTTT	CASSYGGGSNQPQHF	15	TRBV6-5	TRBJ1-5	.	few